This T cell receptor beta chain came from a study of long-term antiretroviral therapy in people with HIV (dated by TCRdb to 2022 to 2024). With respect to the entire study: The earliest samples were collected about a decade before the 2015 WHO recommendation for immediate ART, when ART was typically delayed until CD4 counts fell. A total of around 190 cryopreserved PBMC samples came from roughly 30 adults with confirmed HIV infection and were collected serially over a mean of roughly six years (range 1-12). No cross-contamination during QIAcube processing turned up in test extractions that ran a monoclonal T-cell line alongside approximately 35 polyclonal samples. This retrospective serial study examined whether starting ART and sustained HIV suppression were associated with changes in the composition and diversity of the TRB repertoire in peripheral blood. Among the 25 to 30 participants with HIV, ten to twelve were female.

A note on this clone: The specificity of this receptor is unknown. No per-base quality is available; no much larger clone lies one base away.

V is cut by 4 bases and J by 2 bases, and the space between the germline ends is 18 bases. From the cysteine through the phenylalanine, the CDR3 covers 16 amino acids. Of the read, only the CDR3 DNA is kept; its 48 bases are in frame from base 1. Participants were included only if at least one PBMC sample before ART initiation and at least two post-ART samples were available. Treatment was received in the United States of America by all participants with HIV. Cryopreserved samples of 1-10 million PBMC were thawed and washed before DNA extraction. At the time of the earliest PBMC sample, participants with HIV were aged between roughly 23 and 60 years. Each participant contributed PBMC samples from 1-4 timepoints before ART initiation and 2-8 timepoints after ART initiation, with a median of 7 samples. For every participant, serial HIV viral load, CD4+ T-cell count, ART history and demographic data were obtained. A Qiagen kit on a QIAcube was used to extract genomic DNA from unsorted PBMC, with samples processed in batches of 12.

Sequencing of the TRB variable region was done with the immunoSEQ hsTCRB v3.0 assay at survey level resolution. The targeted TRB sequencing depth was roughly 40,000-50,000 T-cell genomes per sample. Pooled TRB libraries were sequenced on an Illumina MiSeq with a v3 150-cycle kit. The study's processing was this. Repertoire analysis ran in R within a reproducible Nextflow workflow covering QC, data transformation and analysis. Custom analyses were implemented in LymphoSeq2, an R package for AIRR-Seq data exploration. A few samples yielding fewer than 5000 total TRB sequences were excluded, leaving about 190 analyzed HIV repertoires. Among the roughly 190 retained HIV repertoires, 55 to 65 were collected before ART initiation and some 130 were collected after ART initiation. Repertoires were downsampled to 5000 TRB nucleotide sequences, with summary statistics averaged over 100 downsampling iterations. Only TRB sequences with CDR3 regions of at least seven amino acids were retained for analysis. Two measures captured diversity: a Shannon entropy-derived clonality score and the Gini coefficient. In the repertoire networks, any two of the top 5000 CDR3 amino acid sequences were connected whenever the two sequences differed by an edit distance of one. GLIPH2 predicted antigen specificity groups and MHC restriction for TRB CDR3 amino acid sequences. To flag known CMV, EBV, HIV or tissue antigen associations, CDR3 amino acid sequences were matched against VDJdb and McPAS-TCR. Pre-ART, post-ART and control groups were compared with Wilcoxon signed-rank tests and Holm-Bonferroni correction. In its TCRdb copy, this immuneACCESS table keeps in-frame sequences only and misses some clones. Where compared with another copy, unresolved V genes explain less than half of these, and the others have no known cause. V, J and clone size were drawn from that table, and D and trimming were deduced from the DNA. Across this sample there are around 21,000 clones, with approximately 84% seen only once. The ten largest clones represent more than 4% of the sample.

General findings and caveats noted by the study authors: Because PBMC availability was limited, only the TCR beta chain was sequenced, with no alpha chain pairing. A significant increase in TRB diversity was found to be associated with ART initiation, although TRB diversity was observed to remain significantly below that of transplant donor controls even after long-term ART. The repertoire was dominated across all time points by expanded TRB clones identified before ART initiation, although this dominance was seen to fluctuate and to decrease in many PLHIV after ART. Inferences about post-ART repertoire changes were limited because no data were available on ART adherence, viral resistance or therapy changes. Samples dated from the mid-2000s to the late 2010s, and the ART regimens used may be less effective than current ones. Compared with controls, HIV repertoires had narrower CDR3 length ranges, and the network structure pointed to an antigen-experienced repertoire that shifted only slightly toward naive after ART. Unsorted PBMC were profiled instead of sorted CD4+ and CD8+ T cells because pre-ART samples had limited cell numbers.

The rearranged segments are TRBV5-3 and TRBJ1-1; a tentative D match to TRBD1 spans 6 bases. TRBV5-3 is an open reading frame whose function is uncertain. The origin of this receptor is a man aged 25-45 years with HIV. The source was unsorted PBMCs, collected about 6.1 years after starting antiretroviral therapy. Here is the DNA: TGTGCCAGAAGCCGGGACACAGTGGATATAAACACTGAAGCTTTCTTT. Its protein product is CARSRDTVDINTEAFF.